Listed here is a single T cell receptor (beta chain). What it binds is unknown. Treatment described: roughly ten-day PBMC culture with coronavirus spike peptide pools or control peptides (ViraFEST assay). Cultured CD4+ T-cell DNA underwent Oncomine TCR Beta short-read sequencing. TCRdb reanalysed the PCR reads using MiXCR and keeps one entry per CDR3 protein. The table lists roughly 11,000 distinct CDR3 sequences, around half of them singletons. These data come from a study of vaccination and CD4 T cells after COVID-19. Study-wide background: Nasal swab PCR detected SARS-CoV-2 in convalescent patients; about 10 had mild disease, one severe.

The study, taken as a whole, reports: Convalescent patient numbers were relatively low, with no early post-infection timepoints. Median numbers of SARS-CoV-2-reactive clonotypes increased from about 20 to 38 (not a significant change).

The receptor was derived from a human donor who had recovered from COVID-19. Sequencing was performed on CD4+ T cells from blood, cultured in vitro.

The CDR3 protein is CSAFGVAGFNEQFF. The DNA of the CDR3 is TGCAGCGCCTTCGGAGTAGCGGGGTTCAATGAGCAGTTCTTC. The chain couples TRBV29-1 to TRBJ2-1; 8 bases fit TRBD2. CDR3 size: 14 residues. CDR1 SQVTM and CDR2 ANQGSEA come from the germline V gene. The ends lost 7 bases at V and 6 bases at J; junction bases unmatched: 11.